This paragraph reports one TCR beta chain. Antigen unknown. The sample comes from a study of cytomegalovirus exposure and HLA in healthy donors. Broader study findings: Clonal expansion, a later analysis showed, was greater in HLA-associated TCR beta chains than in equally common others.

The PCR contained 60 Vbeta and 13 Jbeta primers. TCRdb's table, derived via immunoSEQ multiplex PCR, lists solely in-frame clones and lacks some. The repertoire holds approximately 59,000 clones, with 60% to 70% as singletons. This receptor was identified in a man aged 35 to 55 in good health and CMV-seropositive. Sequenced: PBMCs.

CDR3 sequence (DNA): TGTGCCAGCAGTGCCGGGTCCTTCGCTAGCACAGATACGCAGTATTTT. Its translation is CASSAGSFASTDTQYF. This sequence joins TRBV5-4 and TRBJ2-3; D gene ambiguous. CDR1 SGHNT and CDR2 YYREEE come from the germline V gene (reference sequence). The V end was cut by 5 bases, the J end by 0 bases, with 16 bases between. The CDR3 is 16 residues long.